The T cell receptor (beta chain) described here comes from a study of radiotherapy plus CTLA-4 blockade in lung cancer. Overall study findings and caveats: In blood, after radiotherapy plus ipilimumab, tumor-derived TCR clones expanded.

Trimming removed 7 bases from V and 2 bases from J, with 14 bases in between. CDR3 length equals 15 residues. Germline V lookup: CDR1 MDHEN, CDR2 SYDVKM. The assay was immunoSEQ multiplex PCR, and TCRdb's table has in-frame clones only and misses some. This sample has tens of thousands of clones; 77% occur once, and the top ten carry over 2%. This clone was detected once. Its matching antigen is unknown. This clonotype was obtained from a human donor with non-small cell lung cancer whose response to radiotherapy plus ipilimumab could not be evaluated. Sequencing was performed on peripheral blood, taken from a patient treated with radiotherapy plus ipilimumab. The chain has TRBV28 and TRBJ2-2; tentatively, D is TRBD1 (5 bases). CDR3 bases: TGTGCCAGCAAAGTGGGGCAGACCAACACCGGGGAGCTGTTTTTT. Protein: CASKVGQTNTGELFF.